These 20 T cell receptor beta chains were all obtained from the same sample, sequenced in a study of cytomegalovirus exposure and HLA in healthy donors. In the PCR, 60 Vbeta and 13 Jbeta primers were used. Sequenced by immunoSEQ multiplex PCR; TCRdb stores in-frame clones only, minus some. Of under 200,000 clones in the sample, approximately 77% were seen once. Material: PBMCs. The receptors originated from a man younger than 30 in good health and CMV-seronegative.

The chain recombines TRBV4-3 with TRBJ2-3, with 12 bases fitting TRBD2. The V segment lost 0 bases and the J segment 0 bases; nucleotides outside the gene matches: 4. Germline CDR1 is LGHNA and CDR2 is YSLEER. There are 18 residues in the CDR3. The CDR3 reads CASSQELAGGPSTDTQYF. CDR3 DNA: TGCGCCAGCAGCCAAGAACTAGCGGGAGGTCCTAGCACAGATACGCAGTATTTT.

This clone was observed a few times. V is TRBV9 and J is TRBJ1-2, with 7 bases aligning to TRBD1. Germline assignment: CDR1 SGDLS and CDR2 YYNGEE. Trimming cost V 4 bases and J 8 bases; bases outside gene matches: 8. The CDR3 spans 13 residues. CDR3 coding DNA: TGTGCCAGCAGCTCCCGAGGAGGGGGCGGCTACACCTTC. Protein: CASSSRGGGGYTF.

The rearrangement links TRBV28 to TRBJ1-2, with D perhaps TRBD1 (5 bases). This CDR3 spans 13 amino acids. V was shortened by 7 bases and J by 8 bases, with 17 bases between the two germline ends. CDR1 and CDR2 from the germline V gene are MDHEN and SYDVKM. Here the CDR3 reads CASTGLRVGGYTF. Written as DNA, the CDR3 is TGTGCCAGCACAGGTCTCAGGGTGGGGGGCTACACCTTC.

Only a few counts were recorded for this clone. This chain joins TRBV19 and TRBJ1-4, with D possibly being TRBD1 (5 bases). The germline V gene encodes CDR1 LNHDA and CDR2 SQIVND (reference sequence). This CDR3 region has 12 residues. Trimming removed 10 bases from V and 5 bases from J, with 11 bases in between. The CDR3 sequence: CATLAGNEKLFF. In DNA, the CDR3 is TGTGCCACCCTGGCAGGGAATGAAAAACTGTTTTTT.

V is TRBV14 and J is TRBJ2-1; D might be TRBD2 (5 bases). This CDR3 has 16 residues. Germline V gives CDR1 SGHDN, CDR2 FVKESK. V gave up 4 bases and J gave up 0 bases, with 13 bases separating them. The CDR3 DNA is TGTGCCAGCAGCCTACTAGGTGAGAGCTCCTACAATGAGCAGTTCTTC. Amino acid sequence: CASSLLGESSYNEQFF.

This chain joins TRBV6-5 and TRBJ1-4, with TRBD1 as a possible D gene (5 bases). CDR3 length equals 15 residues. Germline CDR1 and CDR2: MNHEY and SVGAGI. The germline V and J ends were trimmed by 6 bases and 5 bases, with 16 bases remaining between them. In DNA, the CDR3 is TGTGCCAGCAGCCCCCGCGGGGACCGGAATGAAAAACTGTTTTTT. Translation gives CASSPRGDRNEKLFF.

The chain employs TRBV28 and TRBJ2-7; D is ambiguous. Trimming left V 5 bases short and J 1 base short, with 12 bases between. The CDR3 is made up of 14 amino acids. Germline values: CDR1 MDHEN, CDR2 SYDVKM. CDR3 DNA: TGTGCCAGCAGTGGGCTACCCCTATCCTACGAGCAGTACTTC. Protein product: CASSGLPLSYEQYF.

The chain joins TRBV7-9 to TRBJ2-7; the D gene is possibly TRBD1 (6 bases). The CDR3 runs 14 residues. From germline, CDR1 is SEHNR and CDR2 FQNEAQ (reference sequence). V was pared by 4 bases and J by 0 bases, with 10 bases between. CDR3 DNA sequence: TGTGCCAGCAGCTCAAGGACAGCCTCCTACGAGCAGTACTTC. Its translation is CASSSRTASYEQYF.

This chain connects TRBV6-5 to TRBJ1-2; weak D call: TRBD1 (6 bases). Germline V lookup: CDR1 MNHEY, CDR2 SVGAGI. V was pared by 6 bases and J by 11 bases, with 19 bases between. The CDR3 is 13 amino acids. CDR3 DNA sequence: TGTGCCAGCAGATCGGACAGCCGTGGGGGTTACACCTTC. Its translation is CASRSDSRGGYTF.

This clone appeared a few times. J is TRBJ2-3 and V is TRBV7-9; 8 nucleotides line up with TRBD2. The junction had 2 bases not matched to a gene; V was cut back by 2 bases and J by 4 bases. Looked up from germline, CDR1 is SEHNR and CDR2 is FQNEAQ (reference sequence). The CDR3 runs to 14 residues. The CDR3 DNA follows: TGTGCCAGCAGCTTACGGGGGGGTGCAGATACGCAGTATTTT. This codes for CASSLRGGADTQYF.

The chain employs TRBV29-1 and TRBJ2-5; the D gene is possibly TRBD2 (6 bases). The J call may be faulty, since TRBJ2-7 better matches the DNA end. Germline CDR1 is SQVTM and CDR2 is ANQGSEA. The CDR3 runs 14 residues. The CDR3 DNA is TGCAGCGTTGAAGATACGGGGGACCGATACGAGCAGTACTTC. This translates into CSVEDTGDRYEQYF.

The V call is TRBV7-6, the J call TRBJ2-5; TRBD2 aligns across 9 bases. The V gene's germline CDR1 is SGHVS and CDR2 FNYEAQ. The ends lost 3 bases at V and 11 bases at J; junction bases unmatched: 10. The CDR3 loop spans 14 amino acids. The CDR3: CASSLAGGAWEQYF. DNA for the CDR3: TGTGCCAGCAGCTTGGCGGGGGGGGCCTGGGAGCAGTACTTC.

The chain has TRBV9 and TRBJ2-1; maybe TRBD2 (5 bases). The CDR3 has 15 residues. The V gene lost 0 bases and the J gene lost 1 base, with 8 bases spanning the gap. Germline V CDR1 and CDR2: SGDLS, YYNGEE. Written as DNA, the CDR3 is TGTGCCAGCAGCGTAGGAGGGATATCCTACAATGAGCAGTTCTTC. Translation gives CASSVGGISYNEQFF. Together with reference TRBV9 and TRBJ2-1, the CDR3 gives the full variable domain: DSGVTQTPKHLITATGQRVTLRCSPRSGDLSVYWYQQSLDQGLQFLIQYYNGEERAKGNILERFSAQQFPDLHSELNLSSLELGDSALYFCASSVGGISYNEQFFGPGTRLTVL.

The genes are TRBV9 and TRBJ1-4, with D unclear. Germline V gene data show CDR1 as SGDLS and CDR2 as YYNGEE. V was trimmed by 2 bases and J by 5 bases, leaving 13 bases between them. The CDR3 contains 15 residues. CDR3 sequence: CASSVRPTPNEKLFF. CDR3 nucleotide sequence: TGTGCCAGCAGCGTTCGACCGACACCGAATGAAAAACTGTTTTTT.

This clone appeared a few times. The chain joins TRBV6-5 to TRBJ2-5, with D maybe TRBD1 (5 bases). The CDR3 contains 15 residues. V shed 0 bases and J shed 4 bases, with 12 bases lying between them. Germline values: CDR1 MNHEY, CDR2 SVGAGI. CDR3 amino acids: CASSYSIRVTETQYF. CDR3 sequence (DNA): TGTGCCAGCAGTTACTCGATCAGGGTAACAGAGACCCAGTACTTC.

This clone turned up a few times. V gene TRBV7-2 combines with J gene TRBJ2-1; 14 bases align to TRBD2. The CDR3 sequence is 15 residues long. From germline, CDR1 is SGHTA and CDR2 FQGNSA. V dropped 1 base and J dropped 9; count of bases not matched to a gene: 2. The CDR3 loop reads CASSLVGLAGVEQFF. CDR3 DNA: TGTGCCAGCAGCTTAGTGGGACTAGCGGGAGTTGAGCAGTTCTTC.

The chain combines TRBV30 with TRBJ2-3, with 8 bases fitting TRBD2. The germline V gene has CDR1 GTSNPN and CDR2 SVGIG (reference sequence). The CDR3 covers 14 residues. Trimming took 7 bases from V and 5 from J; bases not matched to a gene: 11. CDR3: CALARGVGGDTQYF. In DNA, the CDR3 is TGTGCCTTGGCGCGGGGGGTCGGGGGAGATACGCAGTATTTT.

CDR3 sequence: CASSEGLRNFGGEYNEQFF. The CDR3 nucleotides are TGTGCCAGCAGCGAGGGACTACGAAACTTCGGCGGGGAATACAATGAGCAGTTCTTC. This rearrangement joins TRBV13 to TRBJ2-1; 7 nucleotides align to TRBD2. The V and J ends lost 5 bases and 4 bases, in that order; junction bases with no gene match: 20. CDR1 and CDR2 from the germline V gene are PRHDT and FYEKMQ (reference sequence). The CDR3 has 19 amino acids.

The chain is built from TRBV28 and TRBJ2-6; the D gene is possibly TRBD1 (6 bases). The V end was cut by 5 bases, the J end by 0 bases, with 17 bases between. Germline CDR1 is MDHEN and CDR2 is SYDVKM. CDR3 length: 18 residues. The CDR3 region has the DNA TGTGCCAGCAGTACAACGGACAGAAGCGACTCTGGGGCCAACGTCCTGACTTTC. It encodes CASSTTDRSDSGANVLTF.

The chain uses TRBV7-9 and TRBJ1-2; 10 bases are shared with TRBD1. V lost 5 bases to trimming and J lost 4 bases; unmatched junction nucleotides: 7. This CDR3 spans 15 amino acids. Germline V gives CDR1 SEHNR, CDR2 FQNEAQ (reference sequence). The CDR3 reads CASSHWDRGIYGYTF. CDR3 sequence (DNA): TGTGCCAGCAGCCATTGGGACAGGGGAATCTATGGCTACACCTTC.